One and the same sample provided the 5 T cell receptor beta chains below, sequenced in a study of radiotherapy plus CTLA-4 blockade in lung cancer. Assay used: immunoSEQ multiplex PCR; TCRdb lists only in-frame clones, some missing. The repertoire holds 45,000 or so clones, with less than 85% as singletons. Sequences were derived from peripheral blood, sampled from a patient treated with radiotherapy plus ipilimumab. These receptors were taken from a human donor with non-small cell lung cancer who had stable disease on radiotherapy plus ipilimumab.

The chain joins TRBV28 to TRBJ1-3; D call uncertain. Germline V CDR1 and CDR2: MDHEN, SYDVKM. CDR3 size: 15 residues. The V end lost 6 bases, the J end lost 3 bases, and 15 bases lay between the germline ends. This CDR3 reads CASSTLENYGNTIYF. The CDR3 DNA follows: TGTGCCAGCAGCACTTTGGAGAATTATGGAAACACCATATATTTT. Full variable domain (rest looked up from reference TRBV28 and TRBJ1-3): DVKVTQSSRYLVKRTGEKVFLECVQDMDHENMFWYRQDPGLGLRLIYFSYDVKMKEKGDIPEGYSVSREKKERFSLILESASTNQTSMYLCASSTLENYGNTIYFGEGSWLTVV.

This clone was counted only a few times. V and J are TRBV28 and TRBJ2-2; the D is unclear. This CDR3 spans 10 amino acids. Germline V gene lookup returns CDR1 MDHEN and CDR2 SYDVKM. V was trimmed by 10 bases and J by 8 bases, leaving 8 bases between them. DNA of the CDR3: TGTGCCATCGGATCTGGGGAGCTGTTTTTT. This sequence encodes CAIGSGELFF.

The rearrangement links TRBV6-1 to TRBJ2-3; maybe TRBD2 (6 bases). The CDR3 covers 15 residues. Germline CDR1 and CDR2: MNHNS and SASEGT. The V end lost 2 bases, the J end lost 0 bases, and 9 bases lay between the germline ends. The CDR3 region is CASSEREVSTDTQYF. The CDR3 DNA sequence: TGTGCCAGCAGTGAAAGGGAGGTTAGCACAGATACGCAGTATTTT.

The chain links TRBV19 to TRBJ1-2; D is undetermined. Germline values: CDR1 LNHDA, CDR2 SQIVND (reference sequence). The V end lost 0 bases, the J end lost 5 bases, and 22 bases lay between the germline ends. The CDR3 has 18 amino acids. The CDR3 loop is CASSIDREGSRRRYGYTF. The CDR3 coding sequence is TGTGCCAGTAGTATAGATCGGGAAGGGTCCCGAAGGAGGTATGGCTACACCTTC.

This clone was detected once. The chain couples TRBV19 to TRBJ1-5; TRBD1 matches at 7 bases. The CDR3 totals 16 residues. Germline CDR1 is LNHDA and CDR2 is SQIVND (reference sequence). The V gene end was trimmed by 4 bases and the J gene end by 4 bases; junction bases not matched to a gene: 10. CDR3 DNA: TGTGCCAGTAGTAAGTGGATAGGGGGCGGGAATCAGCCCCAGCATTTT. It translates to CASSKWIGGGNQPQHF.